This TCR beta chain was captured in a study of T-cell reconstitution after alpha-beta-depleted transplantation in children. The study's findings and limits: The authors attributed T-cell counts and diversity one year after transplant mostly to newly produced T cells.

A library of TCRbeta sequences, prepared with unique molecular identifiers, was generated. TCRdb processed the PCR reads anew with MiXCR; each CDR3 protein has one entry. The sample records a few thousand distinct CDR3 sequences, over 7.5% being singletons. The V end was cut by 0 bases, the J end by 5 bases, with 14 bases between. The CDR3 contains 15 residues. Germline V gives CDR1 SGHRS, CDR2 YFSETQ. This clonotype ranks as medium-sized (0.01 to 0.1%). Its antigen is undetermined. V usage is TRBV5-1 and J usage is TRBJ1-1; weak D call: TRBD1 (5 bases). The sequencing used PBMCs, mostly from graft donor cells, collected 180 days after TCRalphabeta/CD19-depleted stem cell transplant. This clonotype was obtained from a male patient aged 2-10 years who had a stem cell transplant for acute lymphoblastic leukemia, so the T cells may come from the graft donor. CDR3 coding DNA: TGCGCCAGCAGCTTGGAATCGAAGGGGCAGACTGAAGCTTTCTTT. It encodes CASSLESKGQTEAFF.